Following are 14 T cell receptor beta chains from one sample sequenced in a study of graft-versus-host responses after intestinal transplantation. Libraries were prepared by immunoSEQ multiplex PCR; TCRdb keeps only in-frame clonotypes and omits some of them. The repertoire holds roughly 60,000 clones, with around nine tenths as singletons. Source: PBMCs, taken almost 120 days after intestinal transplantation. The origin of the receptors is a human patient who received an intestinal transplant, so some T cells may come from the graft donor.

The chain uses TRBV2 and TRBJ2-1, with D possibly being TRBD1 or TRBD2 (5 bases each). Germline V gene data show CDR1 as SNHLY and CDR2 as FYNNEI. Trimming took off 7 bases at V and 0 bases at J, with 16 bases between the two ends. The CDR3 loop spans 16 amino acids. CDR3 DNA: TGTGCCAGCATTGCCGGGACGACCGACTCCTACAATGAGCAGTTCTTC. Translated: CASIAGTTDSYNEQFF.

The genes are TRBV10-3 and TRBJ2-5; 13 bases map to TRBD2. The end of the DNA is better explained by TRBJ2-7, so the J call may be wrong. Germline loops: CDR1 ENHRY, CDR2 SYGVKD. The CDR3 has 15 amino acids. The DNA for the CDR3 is TGTGCCATCAGTGAGCCGGGACTAGCGGGGTACGAGCAGTACTTC. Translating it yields CAISEPGLAGYEQYF.

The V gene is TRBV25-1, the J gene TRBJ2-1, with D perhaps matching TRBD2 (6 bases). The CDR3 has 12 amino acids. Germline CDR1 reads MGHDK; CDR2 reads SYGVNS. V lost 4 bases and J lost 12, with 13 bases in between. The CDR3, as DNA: TGTGCCAGCAGTGCAGGACTACCAAGGCAGTTCTTC. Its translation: CASSAGLPRQFF. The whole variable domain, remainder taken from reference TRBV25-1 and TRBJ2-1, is EADIYQTPRYLVIGTGKKITLECSQTMGHDKMYWYQQDPGMELHLIHYSYGVNSTEKGDLSSESTVSRIRTEHFPLTLESARPSHTSQYLCASSAGLPRQFFGPGTRLTVL.

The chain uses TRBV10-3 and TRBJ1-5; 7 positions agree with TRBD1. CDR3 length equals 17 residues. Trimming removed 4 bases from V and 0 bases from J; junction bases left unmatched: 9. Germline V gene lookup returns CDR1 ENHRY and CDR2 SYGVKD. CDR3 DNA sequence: TGTGCCATCAGTGCCGCCGGGACAGAGTATAGCAATCAGCCCCAGCATTTT. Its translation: CAISAAGTEYSNQPQHF.

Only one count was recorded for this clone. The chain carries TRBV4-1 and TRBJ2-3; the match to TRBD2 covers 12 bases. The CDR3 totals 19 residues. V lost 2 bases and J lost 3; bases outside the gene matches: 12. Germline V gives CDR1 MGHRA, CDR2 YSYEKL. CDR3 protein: CASSQNTLAGGPGTDTQYF. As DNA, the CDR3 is TGCGCCAGCAGCCAAAATACCCTAGCGGGAGGGCCTGGTACAGATACGCAGTATTTT.

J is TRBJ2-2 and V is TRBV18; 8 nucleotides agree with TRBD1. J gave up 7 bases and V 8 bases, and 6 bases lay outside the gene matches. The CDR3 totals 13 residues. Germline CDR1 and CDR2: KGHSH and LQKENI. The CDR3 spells CASTQGAGGELFF. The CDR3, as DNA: TGTGCCAGCACCCAGGGGGCCGGCGGGGAGCTGTTTTTT.

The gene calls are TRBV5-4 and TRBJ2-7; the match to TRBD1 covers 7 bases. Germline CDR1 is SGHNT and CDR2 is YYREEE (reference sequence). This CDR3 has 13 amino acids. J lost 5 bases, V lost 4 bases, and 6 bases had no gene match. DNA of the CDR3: TGTGCCAGCAGCCCCAAGGGGGCGGACGAGCAGTACTTC. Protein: CASSPKGADEQYF.

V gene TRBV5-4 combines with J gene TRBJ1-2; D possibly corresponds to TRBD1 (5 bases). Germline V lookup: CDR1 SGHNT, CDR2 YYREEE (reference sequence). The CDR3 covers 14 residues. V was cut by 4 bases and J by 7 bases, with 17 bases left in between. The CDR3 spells CASSAGWGLGGYTF. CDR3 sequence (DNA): TGTGCCAGCAGCGCAGGATGGGGACTGGGTGGCTACACCTTC.

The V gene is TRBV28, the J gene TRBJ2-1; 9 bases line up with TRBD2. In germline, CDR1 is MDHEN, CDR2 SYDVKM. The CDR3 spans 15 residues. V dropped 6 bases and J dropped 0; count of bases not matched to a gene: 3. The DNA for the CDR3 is TGTGCCAGCAGAAGCGGGGGGAGCTCCTACAATGAGCAGTTCTTC. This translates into CASRSGGSSYNEQFF. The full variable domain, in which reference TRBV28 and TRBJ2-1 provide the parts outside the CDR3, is DVKVTQSSRYLVKRTGEKVFLECVQDMDHENMFWYRQDPGLGLRLIYFSYDVKMKEKGDIPEGYSVSREKKERFSLILESASTNQTSMYLCASRSGGSSYNEQFFGPGTRLTVL.

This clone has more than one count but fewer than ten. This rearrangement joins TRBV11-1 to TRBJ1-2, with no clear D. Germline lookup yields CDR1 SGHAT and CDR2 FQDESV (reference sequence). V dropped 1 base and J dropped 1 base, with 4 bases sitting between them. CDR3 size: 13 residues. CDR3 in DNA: TGTGCCAGCAGCTTAGGTGTTAACTATGGCTACACCTTC. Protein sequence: CASSLGVNYGYTF. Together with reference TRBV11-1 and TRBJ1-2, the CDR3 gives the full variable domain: EAEVAQSPRYKITEKSQAVAFWCDPISGHATLYWYRQILGQGPELLVQFQDESVVDDSQLPKDRFSAERLKGVDSTLKIQPAELGDSAMYLCASSLGVNYGYTFGSGTRLTVV.

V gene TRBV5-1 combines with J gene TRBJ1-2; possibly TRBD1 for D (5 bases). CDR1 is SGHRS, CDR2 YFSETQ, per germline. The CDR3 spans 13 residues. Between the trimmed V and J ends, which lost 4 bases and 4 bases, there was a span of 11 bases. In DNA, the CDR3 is TGCGCCAGCAGCCTACAGGTCTCCTATGGCTACACCTTC. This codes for CASSLQVSYGYTF.

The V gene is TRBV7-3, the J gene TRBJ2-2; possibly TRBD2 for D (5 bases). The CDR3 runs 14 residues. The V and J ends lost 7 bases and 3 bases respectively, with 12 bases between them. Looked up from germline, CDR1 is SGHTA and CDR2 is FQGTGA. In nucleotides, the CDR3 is TGTGCCAGCACCCCCCCGGGGTACACCGGGGAGCTGTTTTTT. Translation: CASTPPGYTGELFF. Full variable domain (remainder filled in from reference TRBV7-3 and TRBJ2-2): GAGVSQTPSNKVTEKGKYVELRCDPISGHTALYWYRQSLGQGPEFLIYFQGTGAADDSGLPNDRFFAVRPEGSVSTLKIQRTERGDSAVYLCASTPPGYTGELFFGEGSRLTVL.

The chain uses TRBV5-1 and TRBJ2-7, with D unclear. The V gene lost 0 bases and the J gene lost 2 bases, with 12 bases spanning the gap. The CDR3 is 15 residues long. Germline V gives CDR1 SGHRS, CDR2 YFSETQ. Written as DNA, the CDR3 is TGCGCCAGCAGCTTGGGTCCGACTTCAACCTACGAGCAGTACTTC. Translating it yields CASSLGPTSTYEQYF. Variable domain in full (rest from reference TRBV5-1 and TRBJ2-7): KAGVTQTPRYLIKTRGQQVTLSCSPISGHRSVSWYQQTPGQGLQFLFEYFSETQRNKGNFPGRFSGRQFSNSRSEMNVSTLELGDSALYLCASSLGPTSTYEQYFGPGTRLTVT.

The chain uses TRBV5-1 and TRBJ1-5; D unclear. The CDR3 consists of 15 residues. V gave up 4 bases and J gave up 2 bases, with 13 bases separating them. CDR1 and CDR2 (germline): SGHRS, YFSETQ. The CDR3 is CASSLTGSGNQPQHF. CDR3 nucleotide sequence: TGCGCCAGCAGCCTTACTGGTTCGGGCAATCAGCCCCAGCATTTT.